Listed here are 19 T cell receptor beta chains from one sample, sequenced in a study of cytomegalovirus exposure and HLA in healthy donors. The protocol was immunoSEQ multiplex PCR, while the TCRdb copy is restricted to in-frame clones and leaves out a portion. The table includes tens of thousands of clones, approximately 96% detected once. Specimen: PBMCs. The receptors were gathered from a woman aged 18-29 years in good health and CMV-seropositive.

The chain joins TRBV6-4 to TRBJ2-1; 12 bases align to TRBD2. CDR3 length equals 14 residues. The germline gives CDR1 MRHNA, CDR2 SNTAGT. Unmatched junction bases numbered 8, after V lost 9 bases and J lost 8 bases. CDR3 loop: CASPSGRAGDEQFF. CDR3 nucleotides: TGTGCCAGTCCTAGCGGGAGGGCCGGAGATGAGCAGTTCTTC.

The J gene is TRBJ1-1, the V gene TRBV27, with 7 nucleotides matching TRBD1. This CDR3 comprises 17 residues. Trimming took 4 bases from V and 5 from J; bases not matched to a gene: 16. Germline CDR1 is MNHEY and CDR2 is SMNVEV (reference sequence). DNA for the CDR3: TGTGCCAGCAGTTCAAAGAAGACAGGGCCTTTCGGGACTGAAGCTTTCTTT. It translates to CASSSKKTGPFGTEAFF.

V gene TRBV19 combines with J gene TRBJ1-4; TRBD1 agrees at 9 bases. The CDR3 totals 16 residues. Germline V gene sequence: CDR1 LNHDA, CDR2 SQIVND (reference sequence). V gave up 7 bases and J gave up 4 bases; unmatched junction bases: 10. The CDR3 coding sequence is TGTGCCAGTACCCCGGACAGGGGAAGATATAATGAAAAACTGTTTTTT. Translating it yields CASTPDRGRYNEKLFF.

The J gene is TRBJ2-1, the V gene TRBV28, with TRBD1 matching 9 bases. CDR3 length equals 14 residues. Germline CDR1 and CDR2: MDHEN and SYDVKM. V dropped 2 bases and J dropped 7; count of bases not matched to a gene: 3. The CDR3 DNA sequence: TGTGCCAGCAGTTTAACGGGACAGGGAAATGAGCAGTTCTTC. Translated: CASSLTGQGNEQFF.

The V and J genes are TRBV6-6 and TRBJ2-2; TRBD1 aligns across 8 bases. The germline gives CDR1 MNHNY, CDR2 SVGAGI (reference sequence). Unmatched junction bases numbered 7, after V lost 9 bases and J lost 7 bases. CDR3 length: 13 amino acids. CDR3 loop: CARSDRVGGELFF. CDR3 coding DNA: TGTGCCAGATCGGACAGGGTCGGCGGGGAGCTGTTTTTT.

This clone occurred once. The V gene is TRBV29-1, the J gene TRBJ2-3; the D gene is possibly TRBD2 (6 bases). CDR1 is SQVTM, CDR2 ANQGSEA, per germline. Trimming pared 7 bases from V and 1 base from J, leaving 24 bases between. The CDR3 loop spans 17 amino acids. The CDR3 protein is CSARLFFREQGTDTQYF. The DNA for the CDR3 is TGCAGCGCCCGCCTCTTCTTCCGGGAGCAAGGCACAGATACGCAGTATTTT.

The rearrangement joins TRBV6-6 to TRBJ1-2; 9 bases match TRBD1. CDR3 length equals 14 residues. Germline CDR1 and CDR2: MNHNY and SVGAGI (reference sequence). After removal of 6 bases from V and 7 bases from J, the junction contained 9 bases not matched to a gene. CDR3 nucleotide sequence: TGTGCCAGCAGCTCGGACAGGGGTTGGGGTGGCTACACCTTC. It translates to CASSSDRGWGGYTF.

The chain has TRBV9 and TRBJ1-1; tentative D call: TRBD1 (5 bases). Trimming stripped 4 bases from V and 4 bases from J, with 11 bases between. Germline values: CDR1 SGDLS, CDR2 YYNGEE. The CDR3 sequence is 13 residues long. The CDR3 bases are TGTGCCAGCAGCCCCCTCGGGGGCACTGAAGCTTTCTTT. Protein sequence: CASSPLGGTEAFF.

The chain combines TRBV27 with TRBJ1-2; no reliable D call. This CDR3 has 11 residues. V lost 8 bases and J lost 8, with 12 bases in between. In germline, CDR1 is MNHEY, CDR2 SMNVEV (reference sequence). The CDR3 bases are TGTGCCAGCGGTCCAACTAGGGGCTACACCTTC. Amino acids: CASGPTRGYTF.

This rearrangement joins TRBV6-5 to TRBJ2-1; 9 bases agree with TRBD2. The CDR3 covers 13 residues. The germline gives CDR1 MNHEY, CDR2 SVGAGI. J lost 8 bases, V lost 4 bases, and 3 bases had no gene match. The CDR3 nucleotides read TGTGCCAGCAGTTTCTCTAGCGGGGATGAGCAGTTCTTC. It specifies CASSFSSGDEQFF.

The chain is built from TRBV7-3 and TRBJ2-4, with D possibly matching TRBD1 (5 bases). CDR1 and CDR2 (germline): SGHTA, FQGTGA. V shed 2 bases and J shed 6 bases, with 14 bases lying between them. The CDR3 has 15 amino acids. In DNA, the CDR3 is TGTGCCAGCAGCTTATACCTACAGGATCCAAACATTCAGTACTTC. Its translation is CASSLYLQDPNIQYF.

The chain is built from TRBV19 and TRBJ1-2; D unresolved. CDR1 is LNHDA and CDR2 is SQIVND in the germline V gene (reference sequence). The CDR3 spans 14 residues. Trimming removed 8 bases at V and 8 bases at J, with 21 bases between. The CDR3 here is CASVSRSYVGGYTF. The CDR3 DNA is TGTGCCAGTGTAAGCAGGTCATATGTCGGAGGCTACACCTTC.

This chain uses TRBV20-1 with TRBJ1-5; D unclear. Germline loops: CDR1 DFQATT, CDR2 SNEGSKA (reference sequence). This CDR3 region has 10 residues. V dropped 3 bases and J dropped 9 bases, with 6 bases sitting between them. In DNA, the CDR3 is TGCAGTGCTAGTTCCAGGCCCCAGCATTTT. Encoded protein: CSASSRPQHF.

The CDR3 loop reads CSAEGLAGVIDNEQFF. The CDR3 DNA is TGCAGCGCTGAGGGGCTAGCGGGAGTCATCGACAATGAGCAGTTCTTC. V gene TRBV29-1 combines with J gene TRBJ2-1; 10 nucleotides agree with TRBD2. From germline, CDR1 is SQVTM and CDR2 ANQGSEA. Trimming removed 7 bases from V and 5 bases from J; junction bases left unmatched: 14. This CDR3 region has 16 residues.

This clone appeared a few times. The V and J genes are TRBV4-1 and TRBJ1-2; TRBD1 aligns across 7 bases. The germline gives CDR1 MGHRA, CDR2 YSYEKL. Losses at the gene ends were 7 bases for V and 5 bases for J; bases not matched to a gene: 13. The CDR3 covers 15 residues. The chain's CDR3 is CASTLKSAGGYGYTF. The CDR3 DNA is TGCGCCAGCACCCTAAAGTCGGCAGGGGGGTATGGCTACACCTTC.

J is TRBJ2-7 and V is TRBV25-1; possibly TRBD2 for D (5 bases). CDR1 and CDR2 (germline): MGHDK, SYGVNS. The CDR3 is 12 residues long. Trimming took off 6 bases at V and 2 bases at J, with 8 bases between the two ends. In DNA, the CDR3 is TGTGCCAGCAGAAACGGGACCTACGAGCAGTACTTC. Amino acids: CASRNGTYEQYF.

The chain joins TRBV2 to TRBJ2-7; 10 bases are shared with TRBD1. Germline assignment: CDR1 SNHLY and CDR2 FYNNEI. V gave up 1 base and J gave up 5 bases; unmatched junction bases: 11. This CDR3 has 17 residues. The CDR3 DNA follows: TGTGCCAGCAGTGAAGAGGATTGGGACAGGGGTGCCCACGAGCAGTACTTC. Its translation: CASSEEDWDRGAHEQYF. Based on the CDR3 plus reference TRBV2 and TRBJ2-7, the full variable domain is EPEVTQTPSHQVTQMGQEVILRCVPISNHLYFYWYRQILGQKVEFLVSFYNNEISEKSEIFDDQFSVERPDGSNFTLKIRSTKLEDSAMYFCASSEEDWDRGAHEQYFGPGTRLTVT.

The CDR3 DNA is TGCGCCAGCAGCTCAGACGGACTCGTCAACAATGAGCAGTTCTTC. Protein sequence: CASSSDGLVNNEQFF. The V and J genes are TRBV5-1 and TRBJ2-1, with a weak D call TRBD2 (5 bases). The CDR3 has 15 residues. Germline V CDR1 and CDR2: SGHRS, YFSETQ. Trimming took off 3 bases at V and 5 bases at J, with 15 bases between the two ends.

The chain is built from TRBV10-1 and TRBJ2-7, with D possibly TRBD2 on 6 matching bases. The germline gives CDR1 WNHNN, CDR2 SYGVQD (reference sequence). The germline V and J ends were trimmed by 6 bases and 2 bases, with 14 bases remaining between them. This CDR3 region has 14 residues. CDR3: CASSRGTSPYEQYF. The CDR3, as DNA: TGCGCCAGCAGCCGCGGAACTAGCCCCTACGAGCAGTACTTC.